This T cell receptor beta chain was obtained from a study of molecular identifiers for immune sequencing clone quantification. Study-level points and caveats: In naive cells, clones above 20 RNA copies held under 1% of molecules, whereas in effector cells they held over 99%.

Preparation of naive CD8 libraries involved about 18,000 to 1,000,000 sorted cells and 10%, 30% or 50% RNA. Sorted naive CD8 T cells were those defined as CD8+CD4-CCR7+CD45RA+. In this sample, this clonotype turned up a few times. Its antigen is still unknown. It was with previously described methods and listed TCR primers that bulk TCR libraries were made. Using its own MiXCR run on the PCR reads, TCRdb lists one record per CDR3 protein. Of approximately 550,000 distinct CDR3 sequences listed, over 20% are singletons. CDR1 is LNHDA, CDR2 SQIVND, per germline (reference sequence). J lost 8 bases, V lost 6 bases, and 8 bases had no gene match. This CDR3 comprises 14 residues.

This rearrangement joins TRBV19 to TRBJ2-3, with 10 nucleotides matching TRBD1. Sequencing used naive CD8+ T cells from blood, with Jurkat cell RNA spiked in. As for subset: FACS-sorted CD8+CD4-CCR7+CD45RA+ naive T cells. This TCR was recovered from a human donor in good health. Some libraries in this study had Jurkat cell RNA spiked in. CDR3 in amino acids: CASSLGTGAVTQYF. CDR3 DNA sequence: TGTGCCAGTAGCCTGGGGACAGGGGCAGTTACGCAGTATTTT. Complete variable domain (other parts from reference TRBV19 and TRBJ2-3): DGGITQSPKYLFRKEGQNVTLSCEQNLNHDAMYWYRQDPGQGLRLIYYSQIVNDFQKGDIAEGYSVSREKKESFPLTVTSAQKNPTAFYLCASSLGTGAVTQYFGPGTRLTVL.